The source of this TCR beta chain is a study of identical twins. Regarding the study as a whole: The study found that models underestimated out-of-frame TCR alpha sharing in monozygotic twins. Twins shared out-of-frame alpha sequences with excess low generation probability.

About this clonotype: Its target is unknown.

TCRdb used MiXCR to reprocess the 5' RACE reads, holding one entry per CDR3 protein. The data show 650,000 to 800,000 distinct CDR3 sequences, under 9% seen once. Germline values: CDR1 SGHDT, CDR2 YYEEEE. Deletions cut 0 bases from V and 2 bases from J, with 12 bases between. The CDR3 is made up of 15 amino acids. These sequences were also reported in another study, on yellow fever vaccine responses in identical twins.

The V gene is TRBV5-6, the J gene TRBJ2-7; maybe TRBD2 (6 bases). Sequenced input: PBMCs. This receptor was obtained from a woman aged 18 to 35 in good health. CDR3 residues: CASSLVASATYEQYF. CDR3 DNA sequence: TGTGCCAGCAGCTTGGTTGCTAGCGCAACCTACGAGCAGTACTTC.